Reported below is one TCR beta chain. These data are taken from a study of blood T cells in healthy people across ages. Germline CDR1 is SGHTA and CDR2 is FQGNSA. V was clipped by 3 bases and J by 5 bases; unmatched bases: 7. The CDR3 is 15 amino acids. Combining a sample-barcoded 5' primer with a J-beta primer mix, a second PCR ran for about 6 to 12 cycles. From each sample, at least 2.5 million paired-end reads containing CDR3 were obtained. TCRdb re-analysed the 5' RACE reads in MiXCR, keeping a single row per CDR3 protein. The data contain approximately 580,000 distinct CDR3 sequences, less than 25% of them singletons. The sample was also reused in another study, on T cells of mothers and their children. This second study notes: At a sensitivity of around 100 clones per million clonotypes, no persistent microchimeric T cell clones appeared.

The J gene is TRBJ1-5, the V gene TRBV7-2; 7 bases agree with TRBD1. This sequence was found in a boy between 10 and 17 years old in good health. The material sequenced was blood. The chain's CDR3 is CASSFTGDDDQPQHF. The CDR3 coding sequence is TGTGCCAGCAGCTTTACAGGGGACGATGATCAGCCCCAGCATTTT.